This is a list of T cell receptor beta chains from one sample in a study of blood T cell repertoires in COVID-19. The data were produced by immunoSEQ multiplex PCR, yet TCRdb's version contains in-frame clones alone and is incomplete. This sample carries over 100,000 clones, around 86% of them seen once, and the ten largest clones take about 11%. Sequencing was done on a sample of peripheral blood. The receptors stem from a man of 80 years or more with acute or convalescent COVID-19. The CDR3 runs from the conserved cysteine through the conserved F or W. A D gene is named only where the DNA matches it firmly. The size of a clone is reported for some rows only, either as once, few or many, or as a class for expanded clones.

J | size | D | V | DNA | CDR3
TRBJ2-7 | . | . | TRBV10-3 | TGTGCCTCGCGGGGGCCTTCCTACGAGCAGTACTTC | CASRGPSYEQYF
TRBJ1-3 | . | TRBD1 | TRBV19 | TGTGCCAGTAGTTTCGGGACAGTCTCTGGAAACACCATATATTTT | CASSFGTVSGNTIYF
TRBJ1-2 | . | . | TRBV28 | TGTGCCAGCAGTTTGACTGAGTATGGCTACACCTTC | CASSLTEYGYTF
TRBJ2-7 | . | . | TRBV6-5 | TGTGCCAGCAGTTATAACAGGAATGCCTACGAGCAGTACTTC | CASSYNRNAYEQYF
TRBJ2-1 | . | . | TRBV28 | TGTGCCAGCAGTTCCGGACTGAGCTCCTACAATGAGCAGTTCTTC | CASSSGLSSYNEQFF
TRBJ2-1 | . | . | TRBV12-5 | TGTGCTAGTGGTGCCTCCGGGACTTGGGAGCAGTTCTTC | CASGASGTWEQFF
TRBJ2-3 | few | . | TRBV6-5 | TGTGCCAGCAAACCGACAGTTGGACCGCAGTATTTT | CASKPTVGPQYF
TRBJ1-1 | . | TRBD1 | TRBV19 | TGTGCCAGTAGGGCTACAGGGGGAAGAGGGACTGAAGCTTTCTTT | CASRATGGRGTEAFF
TRBJ1-5 | . | . | TRBV9 | TGTGCCAGCAGCCCCGGACAGAACAATCAGCCCCAGCATTTT | CASSPGQNNQPQHF
TRBJ1-2 | . | . | TRBV9 | TGTGCCAGCAGCGCCCCGACGGCGTCAGGATCCGGCTACACCTTC | CASSAPTASGSGYTF
TRBJ1-1 | few | TRBD1 | TRBV9 | TGTGCCAGCAGCCCCCGGGACAGAGTGAACACTGAAGCTTTCTTT | CASSPRDRVNTEAFF
TRBJ1-5 | . | . | TRBV19 | TGTGCCAGTAGTTCTGAGGAGAATAGCAATCAGCCCCAGCATTTT | CASSSEENSNQPQHF
TRBJ1-5 | . | . | TRBV5-6 | TGTGCCAGCAGCTTGAGCCTCGGGAGCAGCAATCAGCCCCAGCATTTT | CASSLSLGSSNQPQHF
TRBJ2-1 | . | TRBD2 | TRBV29-1 | TGCAGCGTTGATTTCCGCGGGAGCTCCTACAATGAGCAGTTCTTC | CSVDFRGSSYNEQFF
TRBJ1-3 | . | TRBD1 | TRBV25-1 | TGTGCCAGCAGTCTCGAGGGGGCGCATACTGGAAACACCATATATTTT | CASSLEGAHTGNTIYF
TRBJ2-7 | . | TRBD1 | TRBV3-1/TRBV3-2 | TGTGCCAGCAGCCAGACAGGGGGCTACGAGCAGTACTTC | CASSQTGGYEQYF
TRBJ1-1 | . | . | TRBV18 | TGTGCCAGCTCACCGAACAGGGTCACTGAAGCTTTCTTT | CASSPNRVTEAFF
TRBJ2-1 | . | . | TRBV7-2 | TGTGCCAGCAGCTTAAGGGTGGGAGTTGAGCAGTTCTTC | CASSLRVGVEQFF
TRBJ1-2 | . | . | TRBV7-2 | TGTGCCAGCAGCTTAGCCACCCTATATGGCTACACCTTC | CASSLATLYGYTF
TRBJ2-1 | . | TRBD2 | TRBV19 | TGTGCCAGTACCCCGGGACTAGCGGGCTTTCAAATCTACAATGAGCAGTTCTTC | CASTPGLAGFQIYNEQFF
TRBJ2-1 | . | . | TRBV4-3 | TGCGCCAGCAGCCAAGCAACCGGGACAGAGCAGTTCTTC | CASSQATGTEQFF
TRBJ1-5 | . | . | TRBV19 | TGTGCCAGTACCCCCGGGTCTTTCAATCAGCCCCAGCATTTT | CASTPGSFNQPQHF
TRBJ2-3 | . | . | TRBV5-1 | TGCGCCAGCAGCTCCCGGGTCACCAGCGTGACAGATACGCAGTATTTT | CASSSRVTSVTDTQYF
TRBJ1-1 | few | . | TRBV3-1/TRBV3-2 | TGTGCCAGCAGCAGGACAGCCACCCCCCGAGCTTTCTTT | CASSRTATPRAFF
TRBJ1-5 | . | . | TRBV7-8 | TGTGCCAGCAGCTTCCAGGGTGGCAATCAGCCCCAGCATTTT | CASSFQGGNQPQHF
TRBJ1-3 | . | TRBD1 | TRBV12-5 | TGTGCTAGTGGGGGCGAGGGACAGGGCGGAAACACCATATATTTT | CASGGEGQGGNTIYF
TRBJ2-1 | . | . | TRBV7-2 | TGTGCCAGCAGCCCTAAGAGGACTTCTTACAATGAGCAGTTCTTC | CASSPKRTSYNEQFF
TRBJ2-5 | . | . | TRBV28 | TGTGCCAGCAGTACAGTAAACCAAGAGACCCAGTACTTC | CASSTVNQETQYF
TRBJ2-7 | . | TRBD2 | TRBV10-3 | TGTGCCATCAGTGTTAGCGGGGCCTACGAGCAGTACTTC | CAISVSGAYEQYF
TRBJ1-5 | . | . | TRBV18 | TGTGCCAGCTCACCGGGAGAAAATCAGCCCCAGCATTTT | CASSPGENQPQHF
TRBJ2-3 | . | TRBD2 | TRBV30 | TGTGCCTGGAGTGGCGGGAGCCCAGATACGCAGTATTTT | CAWSGGSPDTQYF
TRBJ2-7 | . | TRBD1 | TRBV27 | TGTGCCAGCAGGAGAACAGGGGAGAACGAGCAGTACTTC | CASRRTGENEQYF
TRBJ2-7 | . | TRBD2 | TRBV14 | TGTGCCAGCAGCCAAGACCAGGGAGGGCGCGGACCGGCCTACGAGCAGTACTTC | CASSQDQGGRGPAYEQYF
TRBJ2-1 | . | TRBD1 | TRBV7-6 | TGTGCCAGCAGCCCCCGACAGGGAACCTACAATGAGCAGTTCTTC | CASSPRQGTYNEQFF
TRBJ1-2 | . | . | TRBV5-1 | TGCGCCAGCAGCTTCACGACAGGCTCTAACTATGGCTACACCTTC | CASSFTTGSNYGYTF
TRBJ2-7 | . | TRBD2 | TRBV19 | TGTGCCAGTAGCTTACCGGGACTAGCGGGCTACGAGCAGTACTTC | CASSLPGLAGYEQYF
TRBJ2-3 | . | TRBD1 | TRBV24-1 | TGTGCCACCAGTGTCACAGGGGAGCGATATACGCAGTATTTT | CATSVTGERYTQYF
TRBJ1-1 | once | . | TRBV19 | TGTGCCAGTAGCATGCCGAGACAGTTAGCTAACACTGAAGCTTTCTTT | CASSMPRQLANTEAFF
TRBJ1-6 | . | . | TRBV7-3 | TGTGCCAGCAGGCGCGGGACCGACTATAATTCACCCCTCCACTTT | CASRRGTDYNSPLHF
TRBJ1-1 | . | . | TRBV30 | TGTGCCTGGAGCCCCGGGGGCACTGAAGCTTTCTTT | CAWSPGGTEAFF
TRBJ2-7 | few | . | TRBV19 | TGTGCCAGTAGTATGGGACTCTACGAGCAGTACTTC | CASSMGLYEQYF
TRBJ2-1 | . | . | TRBV18 | TGTGCCAGCTCACCGTCCCTGAGCTCCTACAATGAGCAGTTCTTC | CASSPSLSSYNEQFF